This TCR beta chain emerged from a study of T cells in Graves' hyperthyroidism and ophthalmopathy. Template material for amplifying TCR beta CDR3 regions consisted of RNA transcripts. When the TCR CDR3 underwent first-round RT-PCR, the HTBI primer set was used. TCRdb re-called the multiplex PCR reads through MiXCR, storing one row per CDR3 protein. The sample records 500,000 to 600,000 distinct CDR3 sequences, approximately 20% being singletons. From germline, CDR1 is MNHEY and CDR2 SVGEGT. This CDR3 is 18 amino acids long. With V trimmed by 2 bases and J by 2 bases, 13 bases remained unmatched. The chain is built from TRBV6-2 or TRBV6-3 and TRBJ2-3, with 7 bases fitting TRBD2. The sequence came from a man in his forties or fifties with Graves' ophthalmopathy. The sample comprised blood. The DNA of the CDR3 is TGTGCCAGCAGTTACGGCCTTCTTGGAGCGGGGACCACAGATACGCAGTATTTT. Residues: CASSYGLLGAGTTDTQYF.